In this sample, the clone carrying this TCR beta chain turned up a few times. Its target is not known. The sample comes from a study of response to subunit inactivated influenza vaccine. Findings and caveats of the study: T cells newly recruited by each seasonal influenza vaccination are few, the authors suggested.

TCRdb re-called the RT-PCR reads through MiXCR, storing one row per CDR3 protein. The table records 500,000 to 600,000 distinct CDR3 sequences, approximately 7.7% of them present only once. The starting material was PBMCs from blood, obtained roughly 24 months after vaccination. The clonotype originates from a man between 50 and 70 years old who received an inactivated influenza vaccine.

The CDR3 region is CATSDPTGVGWQFF. CDR3 nucleotides: TGTGCCACCAGTGACCCAACAGGGGTAGGTTGGCAGTTCTTC. The chain couples TRBV24-1 to TRBJ2-1, with 7 bases that match TRBD1. The trim removed 4 bases at V and 12 bases at J, leaving 11 bases unmatched. The germline V gene has CDR1 KGHDR and CDR2 SFDVKD. This CDR3 has 14 residues.